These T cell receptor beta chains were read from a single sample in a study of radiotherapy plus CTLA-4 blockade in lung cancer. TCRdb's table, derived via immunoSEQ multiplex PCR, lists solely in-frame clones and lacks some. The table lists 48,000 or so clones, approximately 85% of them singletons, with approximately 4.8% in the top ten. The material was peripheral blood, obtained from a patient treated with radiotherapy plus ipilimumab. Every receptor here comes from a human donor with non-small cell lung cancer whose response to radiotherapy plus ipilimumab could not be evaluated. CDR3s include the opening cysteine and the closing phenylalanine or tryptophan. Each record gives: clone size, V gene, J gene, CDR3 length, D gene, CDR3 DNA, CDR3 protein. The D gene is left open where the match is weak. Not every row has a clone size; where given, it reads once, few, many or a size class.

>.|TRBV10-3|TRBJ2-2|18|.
TGTGCCATCAGTGAGGCCTTCGGGAGAGCTATAAACACCGGGGAGCTGTTTTTT
CAISEAFGRAINTGELFF
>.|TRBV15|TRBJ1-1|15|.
TGTGCCACCAGCAGATCGTTAGCGGTGAACACTGAAGCTTTCTTT
CATSRSLAVNTEAFF
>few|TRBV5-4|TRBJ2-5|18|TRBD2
TGTGCCAGCAGCTTCCCCCCGGGACTAGCGGAAACGAAGGAGACCCAGTACTTC
CASSFPPGLAETKETQYF
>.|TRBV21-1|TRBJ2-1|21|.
TGTGCCAGCAGCAAAGCAAAAAGAACAACTTACCCACTAGCGACCTACAATGAGCAGTTCTTC
CASSKAKRTTYPLATYNEQFF
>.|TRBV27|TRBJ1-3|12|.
TGTGCCAGCAGTTCCGGGGGTACCACCATATATTTT
CASSSGGTTIYF
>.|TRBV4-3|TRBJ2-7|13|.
TGCGCCAGCAGCCAAGCCAGTATCCACGAGCAGTACTTC
CASSQASIHEQYF
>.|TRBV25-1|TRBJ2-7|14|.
TGTGCCAGCACCTCTAGCGCCTCCTCCTACGAGCAGTACTTC
CASTSSASSYEQYF
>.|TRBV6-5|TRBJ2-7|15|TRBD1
TGTGCCAGCAGTTACAAGGTGGGACAGAGGGGCGAGCAGTACTTC
CASSYKVGQRGEQYF
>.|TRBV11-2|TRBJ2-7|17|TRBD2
TGTGCCAGCAGCTTTGAGGGGACTAGCGGGAGGGTCTACGAGCAGTACTTC
CASSFEGTSGRVYEQYF
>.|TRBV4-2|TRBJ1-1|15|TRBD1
TGTGCCAGCAGCCGTCCGGGACAGGGGATATCCGAAGCTTTCTTT
CASSRPGQGISEAFF
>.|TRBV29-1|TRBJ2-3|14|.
TGCAGCGTTAAAGACACAGGATCCACAGATACGCAGTATTTT
CSVKDTGSTDTQYF
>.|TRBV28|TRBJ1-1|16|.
TGTGCCAGCAGTTTATGGGCGGGAACACTAAACACTGAAGCTTTCTTT
CASSLWAGTLNTEAFF
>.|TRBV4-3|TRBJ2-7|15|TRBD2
TGCGCCAGCAGCCAAGATACTAGCGGGAACTACGAGCAGTACTTC
CASSQDTSGNYEQYF
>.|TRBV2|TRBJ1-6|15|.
TGTGCCAGCAGTCTTAACAGGCCCTATAATTCACCCCTCCACTTT
CASSLNRPYNSPLHF
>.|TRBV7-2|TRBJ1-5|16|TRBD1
TGTGCCAGCAGCCCAAAAGGGACAGTTCCTGATCAGCCCCAGCATTTT
CASSPKGTVPDQPQHF
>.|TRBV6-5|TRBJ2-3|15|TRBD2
TGTGCCAGCAGTTACTCTAGCGGGAGTTTGGATACGCAGTATTTT
CASSYSSGSLDTQYF
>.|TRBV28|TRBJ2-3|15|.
TGTGCCAGCAGTTCTTCCGGGACTCACACAGATACGCAGTATTTT
CASSSSGTHTDTQYF
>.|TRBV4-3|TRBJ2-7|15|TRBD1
TGCGCCAGCAGCCAAGCCAGTCGGGGGACAGGGCTTCAGTACTTC
CASSQASRGTGLQYF
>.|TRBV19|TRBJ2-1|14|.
TGTGCCAGTAGTATAGGGGGAGCCGTCAATGAGCAGTTCTTC
CASSIGGAVNEQFF
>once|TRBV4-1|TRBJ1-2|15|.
TGCGCCAGCAGCCGGGGTCAGGGGTTGAGCTATGGCTACACCTTC
CASSRGQGLSYGYTF
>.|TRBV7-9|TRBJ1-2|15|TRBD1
TGTGCCAGCAGCCCACAGGGGGGACAGGACGATGGCTACACCTTC
CASSPQGGQDDGYTF
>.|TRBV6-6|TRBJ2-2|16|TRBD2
TGTGCCAGCAGTTATGGGGACTACCTGAACACCGGGGAGCTGTTTTTT
CASSYGDYLNTGELFF
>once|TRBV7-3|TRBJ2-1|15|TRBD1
TGTGCCAGCAGCTTATTTAAGACAGGGGGGAATGAGCAGTTCTTC
CASSLFKTGGNEQFF
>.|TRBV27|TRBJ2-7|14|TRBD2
TGTGCCAGCAGTAACCGACTAGCGATCTACGAGCAGTACTTC
CASSNRLAIYEQYF
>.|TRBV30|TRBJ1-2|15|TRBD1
TGTGCCTGGAGTCCGACAGGGGCGCTGGTCGGGGGCTACACCTTC
CAWSPTGALVGGYTF
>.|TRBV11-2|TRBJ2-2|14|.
TGTGCCAGCAGCCCCGGGACTCACACCGGGGAGCTGTTTTTT
CASSPGTHTGELFF
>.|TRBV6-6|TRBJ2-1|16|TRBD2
TGTGCCAGCCGAAACCAGCTAGCGGGAGGGTACAATGAGCAGTTCTTC
CASRNQLAGGYNEQFF
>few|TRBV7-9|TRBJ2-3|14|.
TGTGCCAGCAGCCAATCTACCAGGGCAGATACGCAGTATTTT
CASSQSTRADTQYF
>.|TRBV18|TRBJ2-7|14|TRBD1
TGTGCCAGCTCACCGGGACAGGCGTCGTACGAGCAGTACTTC
CASSPGQASYEQYF
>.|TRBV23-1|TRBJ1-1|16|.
TGCGCCAGCACCCCGTTCCCCGGAGTTCGGGACACTGAAGCTTTCTTT
CASTPFPGVRDTEAFF
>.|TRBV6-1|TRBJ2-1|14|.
TGTGCCAGCAGTGAATCTGGGAGAAACAATGAGCAGTTCTTC
CASSESGRNNEQFF
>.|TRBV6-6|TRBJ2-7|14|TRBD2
TGTGCCAGCAGCTTGCTAGCGGACTCCTACGAGCAGTACTTC
CASSLLADSYEQYF
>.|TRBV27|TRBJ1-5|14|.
TGTGCCAGCAGTACAGGGAATAGTGATCAGCCCCAGCATTTT
CASSTGNSDQPQHF
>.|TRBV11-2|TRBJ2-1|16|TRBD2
TGTGCCAGCAGAACCCTGAGGCGGGAGGGCCGCGGTGAGCAGTTCTTC
CASRTLRREGRGEQFF
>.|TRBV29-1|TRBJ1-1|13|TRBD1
TGCAGCGTTTGGACAGGGGTGAACACTGAAGCTTTCTTT
CSVWTGVNTEAFF
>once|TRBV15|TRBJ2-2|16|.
TGTGCCACCAGCACCCGTATAGGGAGGGGGACCGGGGAGCTGTTTTTT
CATSTRIGRGTGELFF
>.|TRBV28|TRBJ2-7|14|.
TGTGCCAGCAGTTCTGGACTACATGCCTACGAGCAGTACTTC
CASSSGLHAYEQYF